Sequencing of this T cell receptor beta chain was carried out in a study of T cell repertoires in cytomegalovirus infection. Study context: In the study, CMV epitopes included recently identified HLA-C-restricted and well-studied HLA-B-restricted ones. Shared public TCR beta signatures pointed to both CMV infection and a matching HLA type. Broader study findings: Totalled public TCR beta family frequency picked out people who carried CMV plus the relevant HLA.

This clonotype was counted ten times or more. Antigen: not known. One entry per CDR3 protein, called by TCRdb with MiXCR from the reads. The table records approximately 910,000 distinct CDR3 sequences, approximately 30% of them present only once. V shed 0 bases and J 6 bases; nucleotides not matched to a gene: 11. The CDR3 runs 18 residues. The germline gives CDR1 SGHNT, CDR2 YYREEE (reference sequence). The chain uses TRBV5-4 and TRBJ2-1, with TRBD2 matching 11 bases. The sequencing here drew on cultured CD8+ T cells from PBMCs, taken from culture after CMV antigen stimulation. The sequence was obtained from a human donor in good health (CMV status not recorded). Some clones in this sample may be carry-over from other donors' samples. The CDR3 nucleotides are TGTGCCAGCAGCTTGGCCGGGCGTAGCGGGGGGGCTGGCAATGAGCAGTTCTTC. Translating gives CASSLAGRSGGAGNEQFF.